Each of the 20 T cell receptor beta chains below was sequenced from the same sample in a study of shared clonotypes between healthy human individuals. Naive CD8 cells lacked CD45RO, underwent positive selection for CCR7 and left out terminally differentiated effector memory CD45RA+ cells. TCRdb keeps only in-frame clones here, not all; method: immunoSEQ multiplex PCR. The data hold around 1,900,000 clones, with 80% to 95% observed a single time. Sequencing was done on a sample of naive CD8+ T cells from PBMCs. Receptors originate from a man aged 18 to 30 in good health. Some clones in this sample may be carry-over from other donors' samples.

The V gene is TRBV6-5, the J gene TRBJ2-2, with 8 bases matching TRBD1. The germline V gene encodes CDR1 MNHEY and CDR2 SVGAGI. The ends lost 7 bases at V and 1 base at J; junction bases unmatched: 5. This CDR3 spans 15 amino acids. This CDR3 is CASTVGQGNTGELFF. Here the CDR3 DNA reads TGTGCCAGCACGGTCGGACAGGGGAACACCGGGGAGCTGTTTTTT.

The table lists this clone with a count of one. The chain combines TRBV6-5 with TRBJ2-3; a weak D match, TRBD2 (6 bases). Germline values: CDR1 MNHEY, CDR2 SVGAGI. Trimming left V 2 bases short and J 1 base short, with 10 bases between. The CDR3 is 15 residues long. CDR3 in amino acids: CASSYEGLRTDTQYF. The CDR3 DNA is TGTGCCAGCAGTTACGAGGGACTGCGCACAGATACGCAGTATTTT.

This chain uses TRBV10-3 with TRBJ1-3, with D perhaps TRBD1 (5 bases). The V end was cut by 8 bases, the J end by 0 bases, with 17 bases between. This CDR3 contains 16 residues. Germline V gene sequence: CDR1 ENHRY, CDR2 SYGVKD. The CDR3 sequence: CAIGGAPNYSGNTIYF. Written as DNA, the CDR3 is TGTGCCATCGGAGGGGCACCGAATTACTCTGGAAACACCATATATTTT.

The chain couples TRBV27 to TRBJ1-2; D may be TRBD1 (6 bases). Per germline, CDR1 MNHEY and CDR2 SMNVEV (reference sequence). Trimming pared 6 bases from V and 0 bases from J, leaving 11 bases between. CDR3 length: 14 amino acids. The CDR3 DNA is TGTGCCAGCAGCCCCGGACAGCCTAACTATGGCTACACCTTC. Encoded protein: CASSPGQPNYGYTF.

This chain links TRBV4-2 with TRBJ2-1; unclear D gene. V lost 4 bases and J 8 bases, leaving 9 bases between the germline ends. CDR1 LGHNA and CDR2 YNFKEQ come from the germline V gene. The CDR3 length is 12 residues. Here the CDR3 reads CASSPPSDEQFF. The CDR3 DNA follows: TGTGCCAGCAGCCCGCCTTCCGATGAGCAGTTCTTC.

The genes are TRBV28 and TRBJ1-1; D ambiguous. This CDR3 is 12 amino acids long. Trimming left V 3 bases short and J 10 bases short, with 12 bases between. Germline CDR1 MDHEN, CDR2 SYDVKM. The chain's CDR3 is CASSLDGRIAFF. The CDR3 DNA is TGTGCCAGCAGTTTGGACGGACGAATAGCTTTCTTT.

The rearrangement joins TRBV5-6 to TRBJ2-1, with TRBD1 as a possible D gene (6 bases). V was clipped by 3 bases and J by 0 bases, with 13 bases between them. The CDR3 sequence is 16 residues long. Germline-derived CDR1 and CDR2 are SGHDT and YYEEEE. CDR3 DNA: TGTGCCAGCAGCTCCCCACGGACAGACTCCTACAATGAGCAGTTCTTC. Translated: CASSSPRTDSYNEQFF.

This chain connects TRBV7-9 to TRBJ2-1; TRBD2 matches 9 bases. Germline V gene data show CDR1 as SEHNR and CDR2 as FQNEAQ (reference sequence). Unmatched junction bases numbered 16, after V lost 4 bases and J lost 15 bases. This CDR3 region has 15 residues. CDR3 protein: CASSSGEREDIKRFF. The CDR3 region has the DNA TGTGCCAGCAGCTCCGGGGAGCGGGAGGACATAAAGCGGTTCTTC.

The chain uses TRBV6-1 and TRBJ1-5; 7 bases are shared with TRBD1. From germline, CDR1 is MNHNS and CDR2 SASEGT. The trim removed 2 bases at V and 0 bases at J, leaving 10 bases unmatched. The CDR3 has 18 residues. In DNA, the CDR3 is TGTGCCAGCAGTGAACATCCGGGACAGCATTATAGCAATCAGCCCCAGCATTTT. Protein: CASSEHPGQHYSNQPQHF.

About this clone: The junction departs from the called germline gene at one end, perhaps through a read error. The chain employs TRBV27 and TRBJ2-3; TRBD2 is a possible D gene (5 bases). The CDR3 is 15 residues long. The germline CDR1 and CDR2 sequences are MNHEY and SMNVEV (reference sequence). The CDR3 DNA reads as TGTGCCAGCAGTATATCTAGCAGACTCACAGATACGCAGTATTTT. Translating gives CASSISSRLTDTQYF.

The chain uses TRBV11-3 and TRBJ2-3; D could derive from TRBD1 or TRBD2 (5 bases each). CDR1 is SGHNT, CDR2 YENEEA, per germline. Trimming shortened V by 2 bases and J by 12 bases, and 30 bases separated the two germline ends. CDR3 size: 18 residues. CDR3 bases: TGTGCCAGCAGCTTACTATCTTGGGACGATGGGCCCCACAACCCACAGTATTTT. The encoded protein is CASSLLSWDDGPHNPQYF.

This clone has a single count. The genes are TRBV11-1 and TRBJ2-7; D unresolved. This CDR3 region has 13 residues. CDR1 and CDR2 (germline): SGHAT, FQDESV (reference sequence). V lost 3 bases, J lost 4 bases, and 10 bases lay in between. The DNA of the CDR3 is TGTGCCAGCAGCTTGCGGTCTTTTTACGAGCAGTACTTC. Translation gives CASSLRSFYEQYF. The full variable domain, with the rest looked up from reference TRBV11-1 and TRBJ2-7, is EAEVAQSPRYKITEKSQAVAFWCDPISGHATLYWYRQILGQGPELLVQFQDESVVDDSQLPKDRFSAERLKGVDSTLKIQPAELGDSAMYLCASSLRSFYEQYFGPGTRLTVT.

The J gene is TRBJ1-2, the V gene TRBV28, with 11 positions matching TRBD1. This CDR3 is built from 17 residues. Germline V gives CDR1 MDHEN, CDR2 SYDVKM. The V gene end was trimmed by 2 bases and the J gene end by 5 bases; junction bases not matched to a gene: 10. The CDR3 DNA follows: TGTGCCAGCAGTTTACTTATCCAGGGGACAGGGGGTTATGGCTACACCTTC. Residues: CASSLLIQGTGGYGYTF.

The V and J genes are TRBV7-6 and TRBJ2-1; TRBD2 matches 10 bases. The CDR3 contains 13 residues. Trimming at V came to 4 bases and at J to 12 bases, leaving 6 bases not matched to a gene. Germline CDR1 is SGHVS and CDR2 is FNYEAQ. The CDR3 loop is CASSYTSGMGQFF. CDR3 nucleotide sequence: TGTGCCAGCAGCTATACTAGCGGGATGGGGCAGTTCTTC.

This chain uses TRBV19 with TRBJ2-3, with 12 bases aligning to TRBD2. Germline V CDR1 and CDR2: LNHDA, SQIVND (reference sequence). The CDR3 spans 15 residues. The V and J ends lost 4 bases and 4 bases, in that order; junction bases with no gene match: 3. The CDR3 DNA reads as TGTGCCAGTAGTAGACTAGCGGGAGTGTCAGATACGCAGTATTTT. This translates into CASSRLAGVSDTQYF.

As DNA, the CDR3 is TGTGCCAGCAGTTTAGGTCCGTCCATCGTTCGCGGGGATGAGCAGTTCTTC. It is translated as CASSLGPSIVRGDEQFF. The chain has TRBV27 and TRBJ2-1, with D tentatively TRBD2 (6 bases). The germline V gene encodes CDR1 MNHEY and CDR2 SMNVEV (reference sequence). Trimming cost V 2 bases and J 8 bases, with 22 bases left between them. This CDR3 is 17 amino acids long.

V and J are TRBV6-1 and TRBJ2-7; D is uncertain. The ends were cut back, 3 bases at V and 7 bases at J, with 7 bases in the middle. CDR3 length: 11 residues. Germline V gene data show CDR1 as MNHNS and CDR2 as SASEGT. This chain's CDR3 is CASSDWEEQYF. The CDR3 DNA reads TGTGCCAGCAGTGACTGGGAAGAGCAGTACTTC.

V and J are TRBV7-9 and TRBJ2-1; 7 bases agree with TRBD2. After removal of 6 bases from V and 6 bases from J, the junction contained 8 bases not matched to a gene. From germline, CDR1 is SEHNR and CDR2 FQNEAQ (reference sequence). The CDR3 loop spans 14 amino acids. The CDR3 spells CASSPIPGGNEQFF. The CDR3 DNA is TGTGCCAGCAGTCCGATCCCGGGAGGCAATGAGCAGTTCTTC.

CDR3 sequence reads: CASSEAHGRIDGYTF. As DNA, the CDR3 is TGTGCCAGCAGTGAAGCGCACGGACGGATCGACGGCTACACCTTC. The chain recombines TRBV6-1 with TRBJ1-2; unclear D gene. V lost 0 bases and J 8 bases, leaving 16 bases between the germline ends. Germline V gene sequence: CDR1 MNHNS, CDR2 SASEGT. This CDR3 is 15 amino acids long.

The chain combines TRBV9 with TRBJ1-3; D is unclear. The CDR3 is made up of 14 amino acids. From germline, CDR1 is SGDLS and CDR2 YYNGEE. The V end lost 6 bases, the J end lost 0 bases, and 10 bases lay between the germline ends. The CDR3 DNA is TGTGCCAGCAATAGTGGGAGCTCTGGAAACACCATATATTTT. It specifies CASNSGSSGNTIYF. The whole variable domain, remainder taken from reference TRBV9 and TRBJ1-3, is DSGVTQTPKHLITATGQRVTLRCSPRSGDLSVYWYQQSLDQGLQFLIQYYNGEERAKGNILERFSAQQFPDLHSELNLSSLELGDSALYFCASNSGSSGNTIYFGEGSWLTVV.